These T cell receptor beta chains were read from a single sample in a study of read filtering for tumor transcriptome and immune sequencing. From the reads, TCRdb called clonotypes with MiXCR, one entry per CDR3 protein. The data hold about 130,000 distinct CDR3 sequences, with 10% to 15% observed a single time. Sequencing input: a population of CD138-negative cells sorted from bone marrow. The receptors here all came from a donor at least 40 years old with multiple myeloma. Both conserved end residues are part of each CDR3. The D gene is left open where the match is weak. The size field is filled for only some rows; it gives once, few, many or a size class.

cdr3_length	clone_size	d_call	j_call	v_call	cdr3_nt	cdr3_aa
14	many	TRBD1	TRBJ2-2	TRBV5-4	TGTGCCAGCAGCCGGGACAGGGTGACCGGGGAGCTGTTTTTT	CASSRDRVTGELFF
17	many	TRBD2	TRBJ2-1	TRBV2	TGTGCCAGCAGTGATCCTAGCGGCGCAAGCTCCTACAATGAGCAGTTCTTC	CASSDPSGASSYNEQFF
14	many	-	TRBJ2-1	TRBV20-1	TGCAGTGCTAGTCCCGGTTACCTACGCAATGAGCAGTTCTTC	CSASPGYLRNEQFF
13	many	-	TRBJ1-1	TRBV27	TGTGCCAGCAGTAAACAGGTGCACACTGAAGCTTTCTTT	CASSKQVHTEAFF
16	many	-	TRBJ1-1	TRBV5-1	TGCGCCAGCAGCCCCCTGGTAGGAGGGGAGAACACTGAAGCTTTCTTT	CASSPLVGGENTEAFF
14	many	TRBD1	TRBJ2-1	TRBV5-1	TGCGCCAGCAGCCCGGGACAGGGGTACGATGAGCAGTTCTTC	CASSPGQGYDEQFF
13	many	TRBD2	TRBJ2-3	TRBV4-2	TGTGCCAGCAGCCCCGAACTAGCGGGTACGCAGTATTTT	CASSPELAGTQYF
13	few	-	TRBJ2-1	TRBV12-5	TGTGCTAGTGGACTCACAGGGAGCAATGAGCAGTTCTTC	CASGLTGSNEQFF
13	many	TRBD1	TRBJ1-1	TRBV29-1	TGCAGCGTAGGACAGGCGGTGAACACTGAAGCTTTCTTT	CSVGQAVNTEAFF
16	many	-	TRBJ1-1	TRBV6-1	TGTGCCAGCAGTGACGCGGGCAGACAACCAGCCGCGGGAGCTTTCTTT	CASSDAGRQPAAGAFF
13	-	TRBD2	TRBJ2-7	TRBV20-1	TGCAGTGCTAAAGATTGGGGGACTAGCGGTTTGTACTTC	CSAKDWGTSGLYF
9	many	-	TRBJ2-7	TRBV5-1	TGCGCCAGGATTTACGAGCAGTACTTC	CARIYEQYF
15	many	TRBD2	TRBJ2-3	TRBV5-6	TGTGCCAGCCAATCGAGCGGGGGGGCACCAGATACGCAGTATTTT	CASQSSGGAPDTQYF
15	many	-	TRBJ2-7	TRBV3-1	TGTGCCAGCAGCGCCATCGCAGCGGCTGGCTACGAGCAGTACTTC	CASSAIAAAGYEQYF
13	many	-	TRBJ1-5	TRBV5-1	TGTGCCAGCAGGGAGGACAGCAATCAGCCCCAGCATTTT	CASREDSNQPQHF
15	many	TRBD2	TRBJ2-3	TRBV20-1	TGCAGTGCCGTAAACAGCGGGGGGCTGACAGATACGCAGTATTTT	CSAVNSGGLTDTQYF
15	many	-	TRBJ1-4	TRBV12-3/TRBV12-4	TGTGCCAGCAGTATCCGACGGGCAACTAATGAAAAACTGTTTTTT	CASSIRRATNEKLFF
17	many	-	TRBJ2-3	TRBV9	TGTGCCAGCAGCGTAGTAGGGCTAGCGCGGAGCACAGATACGCAGTATTTT	CASSVVGLARSTDTQYF
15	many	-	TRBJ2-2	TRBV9	TGTGCCAGCAGCGTCCCAGCGGGCGACACCGGGGAGCTGTTTTTT	CASSVPAGDTGELFF
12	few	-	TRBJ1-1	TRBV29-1	TGCAGCGTTGAAAGGGGAGGCACTGAAGCTTTCTTT	CSVERGGTEAFF
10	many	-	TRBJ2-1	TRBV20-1	TGCAGTGCGGTGCGCGATGAGCAGTTCTTC	CSAVRDEQFF
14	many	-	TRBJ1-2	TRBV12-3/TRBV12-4	TGTGCCAGCAGTTTATCTCCAGTGGGCTATGGCTACACCTTC	CASSLSPVGYGYTF
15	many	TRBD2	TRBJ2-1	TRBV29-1	TGCAGCGTTGATAGGGACTACAACCCCTACAATGAGCAGTTCTTC	CSVDRDYNPYNEQFF
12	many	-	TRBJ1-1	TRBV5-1	TGCGCCAGCCCCCCTGGCCCAGATGAAGCTTTCTTT	CASPPGPDEAFF
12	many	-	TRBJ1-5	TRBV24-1	TGTGCCACCAGTGATTACGGGCAGCCCCAGCATTTT	CATSDYGQPQHF
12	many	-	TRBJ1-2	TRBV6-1	TGTGCCAGCAGTGAAGGGGGGGTTGGCTACACCTTC	CASSEGGVGYTF
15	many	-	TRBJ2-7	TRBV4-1	TGCGCCAGCAGCCAAGGGAGGGGACGGAACTACGAGCAGTACTTC	CASSQGRGRNYEQYF
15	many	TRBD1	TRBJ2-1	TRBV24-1	TGTGCCACCACCCCGTCGGGACAGGCCTACAATGAGCAGTTCTTC	CATTPSGQAYNEQFF
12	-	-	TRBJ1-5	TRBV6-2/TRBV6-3	TGTGCCAGCAAAAGGCCCCCTCAGCCCCAGCATTTT	CASKRPPQPQHF
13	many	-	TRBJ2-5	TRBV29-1	TGCAGCGTCTTCCCAGGGACGGCAGAGACCCAGTACTTC	CSVFPGTAETQYF
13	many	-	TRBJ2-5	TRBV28	TGTGCCAGCAGTTTATCGGGCGGTGAGACCCAGTACTTC	CASSLSGGETQYF
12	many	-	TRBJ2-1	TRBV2	TGTGCCAGCAGTAACGATCTCTATGAGCAGTTCTTC	CASSNDLYEQFF
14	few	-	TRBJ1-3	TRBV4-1	TGCGCCAGCAGCCAAGTTACAGCTGGAAACACCATATATTTT	CASSQVTAGNTIYF